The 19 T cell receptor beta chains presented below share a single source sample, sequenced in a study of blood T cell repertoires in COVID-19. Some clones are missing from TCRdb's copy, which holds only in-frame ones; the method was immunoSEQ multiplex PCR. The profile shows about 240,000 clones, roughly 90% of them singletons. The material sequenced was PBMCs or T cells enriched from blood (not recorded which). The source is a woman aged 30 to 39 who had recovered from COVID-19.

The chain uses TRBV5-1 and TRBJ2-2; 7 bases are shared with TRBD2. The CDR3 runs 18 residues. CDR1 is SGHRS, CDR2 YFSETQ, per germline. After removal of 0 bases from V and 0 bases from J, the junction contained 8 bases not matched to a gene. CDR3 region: CASSLETLAASNTGELFF. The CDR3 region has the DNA TGCGCCAGCAGCTTGGAGACTCTAGCGGCCTCGAACACCGGGGAGCTGTTTTTT.

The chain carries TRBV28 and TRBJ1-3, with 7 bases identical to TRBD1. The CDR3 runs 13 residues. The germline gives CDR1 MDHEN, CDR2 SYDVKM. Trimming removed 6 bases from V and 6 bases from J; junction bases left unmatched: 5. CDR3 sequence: CASRSQGENTIYF. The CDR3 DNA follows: TGTGCCAGCAGGTCGCAGGGGGAAAACACCATATATTTT.

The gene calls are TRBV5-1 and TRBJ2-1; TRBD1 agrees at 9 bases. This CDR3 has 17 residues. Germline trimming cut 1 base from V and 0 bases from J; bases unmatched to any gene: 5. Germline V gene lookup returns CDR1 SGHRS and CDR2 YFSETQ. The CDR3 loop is CASSLSTTGGSYNEQFF. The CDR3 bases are TGCGCCAGCAGCTTGTCTACGACAGGGGGCTCCTACAATGAGCAGTTCTTC.

CDR3: CASSLDAQGGTQYF. Written as DNA, the CDR3 is TGCGCCAGCAGCTTGGACGCCCAAGGGGGCACGCAGTATTTT. The chain uses TRBV5-1 and TRBJ2-3, with 7 bases matching TRBD1. The V segment lost 0 bases and the J segment 9 bases; nucleotides outside the gene matches: 7. This CDR3 spans 14 amino acids. The germline V gene has CDR1 SGHRS and CDR2 YFSETQ.

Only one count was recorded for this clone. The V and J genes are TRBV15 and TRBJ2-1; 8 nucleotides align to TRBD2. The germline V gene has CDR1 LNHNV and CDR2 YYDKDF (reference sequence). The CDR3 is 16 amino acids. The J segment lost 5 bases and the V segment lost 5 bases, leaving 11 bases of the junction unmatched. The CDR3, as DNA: TGTGCCACCAGCCCCCGTCTAGCGGGCTCAAACAATGAGCAGTTCTTC. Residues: CATSPRLAGSNNEQFF.

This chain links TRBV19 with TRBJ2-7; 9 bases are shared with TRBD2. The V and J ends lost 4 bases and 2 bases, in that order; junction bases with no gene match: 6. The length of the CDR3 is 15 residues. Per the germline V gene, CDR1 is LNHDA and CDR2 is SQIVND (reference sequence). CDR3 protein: CASSTGGTSPYEQYF. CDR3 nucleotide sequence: TGTGCCAGTAGTACCGGTGGGACTAGCCCCTACGAGCAGTACTTC. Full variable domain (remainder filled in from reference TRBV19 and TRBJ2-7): DGGITQSPKYLFRKEGQNVTLSCEQNLNHDAMYWYRQDPGQGLRLIYYSQIVNDFQKGDIAEGYSVSREKKESFPLTVTSAQKNPTAFYLCASSTGGTSPYEQYFGPGTRLTVT.

The CDR3 DNA reads TGTGCCATCAGTGGGACTAGCGGGAATGACGAGCAGTACTTC. It yields the protein CAISGTSGNDEQYF. V gene TRBV10-3 combines with J gene TRBJ2-7; 12 positions agree with TRBD2. The CDR3 runs to 14 residues. V was pared by 4 bases and J by 5 bases, with 3 bases of the junction left unmatched. Germline V gene data show CDR1 as ENHRY and CDR2 as SYGVKD.

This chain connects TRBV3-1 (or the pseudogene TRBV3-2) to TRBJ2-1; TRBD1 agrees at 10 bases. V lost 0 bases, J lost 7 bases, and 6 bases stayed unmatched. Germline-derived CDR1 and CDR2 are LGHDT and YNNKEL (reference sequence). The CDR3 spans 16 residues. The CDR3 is CASSQDATGGANEQFF. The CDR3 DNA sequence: TGTGCCAGCAGCCAAGATGCGACAGGGGGCGCGAATGAGCAGTTCTTC.

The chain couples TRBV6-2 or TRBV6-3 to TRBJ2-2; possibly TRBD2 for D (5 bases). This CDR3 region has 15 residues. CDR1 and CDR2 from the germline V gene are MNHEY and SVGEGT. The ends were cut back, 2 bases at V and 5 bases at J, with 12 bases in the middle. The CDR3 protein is CASSYSATRTGELFF. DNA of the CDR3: TGTGCCAGCAGTTACAGCGCCACTAGGACCGGGGAGCTGTTTTTT.

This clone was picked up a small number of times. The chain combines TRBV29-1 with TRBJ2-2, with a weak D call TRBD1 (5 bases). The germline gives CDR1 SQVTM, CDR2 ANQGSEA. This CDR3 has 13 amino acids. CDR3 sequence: CSAGYGDTGELFF. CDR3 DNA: TGCAGTGCAGGGTACGGAGACACCGGGGAGCTGTTTTTT.

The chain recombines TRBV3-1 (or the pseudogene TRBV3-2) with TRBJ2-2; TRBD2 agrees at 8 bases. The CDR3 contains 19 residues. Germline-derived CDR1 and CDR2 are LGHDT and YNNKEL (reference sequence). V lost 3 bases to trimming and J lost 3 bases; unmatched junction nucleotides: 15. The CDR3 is CASSHTPPGGVPYTGELFF. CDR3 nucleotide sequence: TGTGCCAGCAGCCATACTCCTCCGGGAGGGGTCCCGTACACCGGGGAGCTGTTTTTT.

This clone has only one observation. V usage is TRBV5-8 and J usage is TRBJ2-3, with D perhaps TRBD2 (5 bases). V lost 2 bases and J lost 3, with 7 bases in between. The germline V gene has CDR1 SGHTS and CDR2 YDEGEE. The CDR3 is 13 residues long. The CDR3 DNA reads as TGTGCCAGCAGCTTTCGGGGTACAGATACGCAGTATTTT. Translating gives CASSFRGTDTQYF.

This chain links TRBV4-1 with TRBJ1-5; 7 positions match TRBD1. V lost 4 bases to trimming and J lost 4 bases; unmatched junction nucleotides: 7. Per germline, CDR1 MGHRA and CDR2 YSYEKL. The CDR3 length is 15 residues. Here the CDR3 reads CASSRAGTVNQPQHF. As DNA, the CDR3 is TGCGCCAGCAGCCGGGCCGGGACAGTAAATCAGCCCCAGCATTTT.

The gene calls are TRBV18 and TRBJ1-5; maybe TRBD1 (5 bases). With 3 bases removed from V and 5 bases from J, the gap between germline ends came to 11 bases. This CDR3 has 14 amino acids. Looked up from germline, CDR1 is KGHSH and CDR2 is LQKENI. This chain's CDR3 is CASSPGGEDQPQHF. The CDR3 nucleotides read TGTGCCAGCTCACCGGGGGGAGAAGATCAGCCCCAGCATTTT.

In DNA form, the CDR3 reads TGTGCCAGCTCCATTTCCTACGAGCAGTACTTC. Translating it yields CASSISYEQYF. The V call is TRBV11-2, the J call TRBJ2-7; D call uncertain. The V end lost 8 bases, the J end lost 1 base, and 6 bases lay between the germline ends. The CDR3 runs 11 residues. Germline CDR1 and CDR2: SGHAT and FQNNGV.

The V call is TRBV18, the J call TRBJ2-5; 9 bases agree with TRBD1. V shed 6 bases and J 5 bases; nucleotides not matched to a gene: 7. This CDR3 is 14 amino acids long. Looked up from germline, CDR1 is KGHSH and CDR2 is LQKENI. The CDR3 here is CASSPSGTGETQYF. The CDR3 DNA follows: TGTGCCAGCTCGCCCTCCGGGACAGGGGAGACCCAGTACTTC.

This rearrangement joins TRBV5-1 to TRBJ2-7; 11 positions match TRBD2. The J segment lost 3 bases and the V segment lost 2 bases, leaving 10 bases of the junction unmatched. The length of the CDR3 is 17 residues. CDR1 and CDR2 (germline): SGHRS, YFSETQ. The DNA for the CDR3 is TGCGCCAGCAGCTTCTCTAGCGGGAGGTCCCTCCACTACGAGCAGTACTTC. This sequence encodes CASSFSSGRSLHYEQYF.

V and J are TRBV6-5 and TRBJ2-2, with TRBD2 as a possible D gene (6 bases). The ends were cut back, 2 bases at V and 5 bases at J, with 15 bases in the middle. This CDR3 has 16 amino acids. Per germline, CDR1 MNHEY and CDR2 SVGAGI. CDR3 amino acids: CASSYSLTGVTGELFF. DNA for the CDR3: TGTGCCAGCAGTTACAGTCTGACGGGAGTGACCGGGGAGCTGTTTTTT.

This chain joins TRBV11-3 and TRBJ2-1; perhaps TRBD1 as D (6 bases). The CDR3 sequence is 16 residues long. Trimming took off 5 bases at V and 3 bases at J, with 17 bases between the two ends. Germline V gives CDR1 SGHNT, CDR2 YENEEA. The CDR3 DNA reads TGTGCCAGCAGCCTACAGGGCGGTGTGGGCTACAATGAGCAGTTCTTC. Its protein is CASSLQGGVGYNEQFF.